This section outlines one TCR beta chain sequence together with its context. The V end lost 1 base, the J end lost 0 bases, and 6 bases lay between the germline ends. The CDR3 runs to 14 residues. Germline CDR1 is LGHDT and CDR2 is YNNKEL (reference sequence). These data are taken from a study of blood T cell repertoires in COVID-19. Looking at the study overall: There were acute and convalescent COVID-19 samples, and they came from the United States, Italy and Spain. PBMCs, B-cell-depleted T cells, or T cells were the source of the cDNA or gDNA that made up the material.

In the study's own analysis: Nucleated cell counts were estimated from reference gene primer amplification. The data were produced by immunoSEQ multiplex PCR, yet TCRdb's version contains in-frame clones alone and is incomplete. The V and J calls and clone size come from that table; D and trimming were worked out from the DNA. This table has roughly 160,000 clones, approximately 81% appearing once. The gene calls are TRBV3-1 (or the pseudogene TRBV3-2) and TRBJ1-2; no reliable D call. The receptor comes from a woman of 80 years or more with active or convalescent COVID-19. Sequencing was performed on peripheral blood. The CDR3 loop reads CASSQVAANYGYTF. CDR3 bases: TGTGCCAGCAGCCAAGTAGCGGCTAACTATGGCTACACCTTC.